A single count supports the clone carrying this TCR beta chain. Its antigen is unidentified. These data are taken from a study of CD8 T cells in Susac syndrome. The study, taken as a whole, reports: The study conceded that its TCR sequencing and HLA analysis involved relatively few individuals.

V was clipped by 4 bases and J by 3 bases, with 19 bases between them. This CDR3 is built from 15 residues. Germline V gene sequence: CDR1 GTSNPN, CDR2 SVGIG (reference sequence). It was negative isolation that provided the CD8+ and CD4+ T cells, whereas TEMRA cells were enriched by FACS. Reverse transcription used about 0.45 to 1 ug RNA and random hexamers. Amplification of TCR beta CDR3 by immunoSEQ multiplex PCR spanned 54 Vbeta and 13 Jbeta. TCRdb processed the immunoSEQ multiplex PCR reads anew with MiXCR; each CDR3 protein has one entry. Here the sample spans some 300,000 distinct CDR3 sequences, roughly 85% being singletons.

The V and J genes are TRBV30 and TRBJ2-7; D may be TRBD1 (6 bases). This receptor was identified in a human donor with multiple sclerosis. What was sequenced was CD8+ T cells from PBMCs. The CDR3 nucleotides read TGTGCCTGGAATGCCCCCGGGGACACCCTCTACGAGCAGTACTTC. Translated, it gives CAWNAPGDTLYEQYF.